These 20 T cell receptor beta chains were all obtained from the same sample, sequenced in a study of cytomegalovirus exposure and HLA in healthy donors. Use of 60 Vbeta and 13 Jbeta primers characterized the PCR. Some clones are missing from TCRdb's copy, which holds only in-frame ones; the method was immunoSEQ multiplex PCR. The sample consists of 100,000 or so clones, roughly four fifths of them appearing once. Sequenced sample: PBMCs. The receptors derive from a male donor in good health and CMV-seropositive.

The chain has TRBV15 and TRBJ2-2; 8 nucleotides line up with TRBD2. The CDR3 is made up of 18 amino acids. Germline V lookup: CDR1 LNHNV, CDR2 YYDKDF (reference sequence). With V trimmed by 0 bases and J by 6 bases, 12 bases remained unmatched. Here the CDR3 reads CATSRDFLRGTRAGELFF. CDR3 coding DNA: TGTGCCACCAGCAGAGATTTCTTAAGGGGGACTAGGGCCGGGGAGCTGTTTTTT.

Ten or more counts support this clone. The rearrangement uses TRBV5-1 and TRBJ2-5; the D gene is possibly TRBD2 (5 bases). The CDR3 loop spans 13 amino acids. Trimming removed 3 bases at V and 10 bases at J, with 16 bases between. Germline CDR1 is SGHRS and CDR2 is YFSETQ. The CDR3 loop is CASSYGMEGSQYF. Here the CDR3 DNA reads TGCGCCAGCAGCTACGGGATGGAAGGGAGCCAGTACTTC.

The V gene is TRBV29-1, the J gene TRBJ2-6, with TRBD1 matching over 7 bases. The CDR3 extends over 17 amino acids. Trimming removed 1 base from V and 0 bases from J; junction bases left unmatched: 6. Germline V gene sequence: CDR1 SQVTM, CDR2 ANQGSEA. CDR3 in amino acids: CSVEAPGQHSGANVLTF. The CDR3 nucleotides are TGCAGCGTTGAAGCCCCGGGACAGCACTCTGGGGCCAACGTCCTGACTTTC.

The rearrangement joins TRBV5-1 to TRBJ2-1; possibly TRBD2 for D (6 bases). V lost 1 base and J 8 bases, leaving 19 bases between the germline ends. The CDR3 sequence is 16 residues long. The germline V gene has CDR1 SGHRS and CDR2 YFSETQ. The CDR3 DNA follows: TGCGCCAGCAGCTTGTCGATGGGGGGTGTGGGAGATGAGCAGTTCTTC. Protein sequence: CASSLSMGGVGDEQFF.

The CDR3 is CASSINRASYEQYF. The CDR3 DNA reads as TGTGCCAGTAGTATTAACAGGGCCTCCTACGAGCAGTACTTC. The gene calls are TRBV19 and TRBJ2-7, with D possibly matching TRBD1 (6 bases). Trimming shortened V by 3 bases and J by 0 bases, and 9 bases separated the two germline ends. CDR1 LNHDA and CDR2 SQIVND come from the germline V gene (reference sequence). The length of the CDR3 is 14 residues. The variable domain in full, with the rest retrieved from reference TRBV19 and TRBJ2-7, is DGGITQSPKYLFRKEGQNVTLSCEQNLNHDAMYWYRQDPGQGLRLIYYSQIVNDFQKGDIAEGYSVSREKKESFPLTVTSAQKNPTAFYLCASSINRASYEQYFGPGTRLTVT.

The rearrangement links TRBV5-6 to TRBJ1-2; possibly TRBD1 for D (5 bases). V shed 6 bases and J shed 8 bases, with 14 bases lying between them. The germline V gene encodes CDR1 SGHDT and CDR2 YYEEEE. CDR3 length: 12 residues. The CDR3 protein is CASKGRGRGYTF. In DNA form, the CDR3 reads TGTGCCAGCAAAGGGAGGGGCCGCGGCTACACCTTC.

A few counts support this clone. CDR3 loop: CASSYGDTYNEQFF. The CDR3 nucleotides read TGTGCCAGCAGTTACGGGGACACATACAATGAGCAGTTCTTC. This chain uses TRBV6-6 with TRBJ2-1, with D possibly being TRBD1 (6 bases). V lost 2 bases to trimming and J lost 4 bases, with 9 bases between them. The CDR3 totals 14 residues. Germline CDR1 and CDR2: MNHNY and SVGAGI (reference sequence).

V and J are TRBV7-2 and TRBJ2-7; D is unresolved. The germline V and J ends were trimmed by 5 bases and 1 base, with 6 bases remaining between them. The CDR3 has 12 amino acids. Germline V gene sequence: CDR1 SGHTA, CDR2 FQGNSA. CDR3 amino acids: CASSPQSYEQYF. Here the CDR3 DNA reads TGTGCCAGCAGCCCACAGTCCTACGAGCAGTACTTC. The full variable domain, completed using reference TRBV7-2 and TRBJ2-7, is GAGVSQSPSNKVTEKGKDVELRCDPISGHTALYWYRQSLGQGLEFLIYFQGNSAPDKSGLPSDRFSAERTGGSVSTLTIQRTQQEDSAVYLCASSPQSYEQYFGPGTRLTVT.

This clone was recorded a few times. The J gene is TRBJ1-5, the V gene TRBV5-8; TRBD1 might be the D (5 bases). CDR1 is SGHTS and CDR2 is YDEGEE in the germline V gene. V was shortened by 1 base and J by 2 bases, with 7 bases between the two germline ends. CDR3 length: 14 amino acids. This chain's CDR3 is CASSLRGGNQPQHF. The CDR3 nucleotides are TGTGCCAGCAGCTTGAGGGGTGGCAATCAGCCCCAGCATTTT.

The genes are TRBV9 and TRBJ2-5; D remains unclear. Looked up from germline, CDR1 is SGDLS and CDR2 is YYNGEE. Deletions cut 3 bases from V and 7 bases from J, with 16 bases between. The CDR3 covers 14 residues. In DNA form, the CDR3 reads TGTGCCAGCAGCGCCGACGGAAGCGAGGCGACCCAGTACTTC. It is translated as CASSADGSEATQYF.

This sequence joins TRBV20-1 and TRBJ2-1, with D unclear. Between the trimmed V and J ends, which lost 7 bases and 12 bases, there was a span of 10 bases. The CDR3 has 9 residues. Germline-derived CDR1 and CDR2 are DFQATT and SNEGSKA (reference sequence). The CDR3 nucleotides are TGCAGTGGCATCCGGGTGCAGTTCTTC. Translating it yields CSGIRVQFF.

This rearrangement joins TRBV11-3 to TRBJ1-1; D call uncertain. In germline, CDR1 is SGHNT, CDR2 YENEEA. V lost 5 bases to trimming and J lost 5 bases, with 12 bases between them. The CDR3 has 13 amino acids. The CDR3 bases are TGTGCCAGCAGCCCCACCGAGGCGACTGAAGCTTTCTTT. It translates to CASSPTEATEAFF. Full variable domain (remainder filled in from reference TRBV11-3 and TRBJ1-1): EAGVVQSPRYKIIEKKQPVAFWCNPISGHNTLYWYLQNLGQGPELLIRYENEEAVDDSQLPKDRFSAERLKGVDSTLKIQPAELGDSAVYLCASSPTEATEAFFGQGTRLTVV.

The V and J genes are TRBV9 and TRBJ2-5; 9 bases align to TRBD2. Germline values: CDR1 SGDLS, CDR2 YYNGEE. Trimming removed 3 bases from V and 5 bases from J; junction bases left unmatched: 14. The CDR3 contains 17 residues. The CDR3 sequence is CASSARAGRGGRETQYF. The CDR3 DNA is TGTGCCAGCAGCGCCCGGGCGGGGCGGGGGGGCCGGGAGACCCAGTACTTC.

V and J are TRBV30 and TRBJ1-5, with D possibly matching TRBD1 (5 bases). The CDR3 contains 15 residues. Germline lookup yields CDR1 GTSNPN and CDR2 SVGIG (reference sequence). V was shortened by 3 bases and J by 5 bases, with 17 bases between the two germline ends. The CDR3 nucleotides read TGTGCCTGGAGCCTCGGGGGGATGGGGGATCAGCCCCAGCATTTT. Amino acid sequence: CAWSLGGMGDQPQHF.

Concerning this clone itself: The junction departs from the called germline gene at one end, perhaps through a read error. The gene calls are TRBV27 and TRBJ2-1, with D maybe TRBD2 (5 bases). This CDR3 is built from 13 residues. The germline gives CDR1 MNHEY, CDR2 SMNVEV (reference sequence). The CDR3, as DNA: TGTGCCAGCAGTCTATCCCGGGGCAATGAGCAGTTCTTC. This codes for CASSLSRGNEQFF.

The CDR3 sequence is CATSRDSASGGAETQYF. CDR3 nucleotides: TGTGCCACCAGCAGAGATTCGGCTAGCGGGGGGGCAGAGACCCAGTACTTC. The rearrangement links TRBV15 to TRBJ2-5; 12 bases match TRBD2. The CDR3 is 17 residues long. CDR1 and CDR2 (germline): LNHNV, YYDKDF (reference sequence). Trimming cost V 0 bases and J 4 bases; bases outside gene matches: 6.

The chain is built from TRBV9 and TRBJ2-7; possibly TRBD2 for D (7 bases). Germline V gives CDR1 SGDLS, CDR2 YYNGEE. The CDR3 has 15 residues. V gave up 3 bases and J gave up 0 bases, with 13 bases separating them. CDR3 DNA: TGTGCCAGCAGCGAAGGGGGGGCCTTCTCCTACGAGCAGTACTTC. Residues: CASSEGGAFSYEQYF.

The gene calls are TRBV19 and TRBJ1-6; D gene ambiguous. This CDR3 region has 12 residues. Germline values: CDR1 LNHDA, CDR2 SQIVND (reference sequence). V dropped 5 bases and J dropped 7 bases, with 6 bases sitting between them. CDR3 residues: CASSQSNSPLHF. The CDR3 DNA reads TGTGCCAGTAGTCAGTCGAATTCACCCCTCCACTTT.

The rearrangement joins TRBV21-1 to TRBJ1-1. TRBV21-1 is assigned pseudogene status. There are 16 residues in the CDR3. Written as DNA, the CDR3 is TGTGCCAGCAGCAAAGAAGATGCGGGGCTCGGAACTGAAGCTTTCTTT. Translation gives CASSKEDAGLGTEAFF.

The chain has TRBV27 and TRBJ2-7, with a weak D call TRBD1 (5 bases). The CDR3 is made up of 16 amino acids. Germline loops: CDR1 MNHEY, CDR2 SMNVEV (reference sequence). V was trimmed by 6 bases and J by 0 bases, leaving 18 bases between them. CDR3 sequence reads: CASRNQFQGDSYEQYF. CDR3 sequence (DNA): TGTGCCAGCAGGAACCAATTCCAGGGCGACTCCTACGAGCAGTACTTC.